This TCR beta chain was identified in a study of graft-versus-host responses after intestinal transplantation. At the level of the study: Multivisceral, liver-intestinal, or isolated intestinal transplants were received by the recipients. Anti-thymocyte globulin served as induction for all recipients, who then took tacrolimus and steroids for 2 to 4 years. Study-wide findings and caveats: GvH clones surfaced in recipient marrow, some emerging earlier in ileum or blood.

The data were produced by immunoSEQ multiplex PCR, yet TCRdb's version contains in-frame clones alone and is incomplete. The table records 70,000 to 80,000 clones, 80% to 95% of them present only once. The ends lost 5 bases at V and 7 bases at J; junction bases unmatched: 6. This CDR3 spans 14 amino acids. Germline V gene lookup returns CDR1 SNHLY and CDR2 FYNNEI. As for this clone: As yet, its antigen is unknown.

The genes are TRBV2 and TRBJ2-2; 8 positions agree with TRBD2. The sequence derives from a human donor who received an intestinal transplant. Sequenced here: unstimulated CD8+ T cells sorted from spleen or lymph node cells, sampled before intestinal transplant. CDR3 DNA: TGTGCCAGCAGTTTGGGACTAGTGGTCGGGGAGCTGTTTTTT. As protein: CASSLGLVVGELFF.